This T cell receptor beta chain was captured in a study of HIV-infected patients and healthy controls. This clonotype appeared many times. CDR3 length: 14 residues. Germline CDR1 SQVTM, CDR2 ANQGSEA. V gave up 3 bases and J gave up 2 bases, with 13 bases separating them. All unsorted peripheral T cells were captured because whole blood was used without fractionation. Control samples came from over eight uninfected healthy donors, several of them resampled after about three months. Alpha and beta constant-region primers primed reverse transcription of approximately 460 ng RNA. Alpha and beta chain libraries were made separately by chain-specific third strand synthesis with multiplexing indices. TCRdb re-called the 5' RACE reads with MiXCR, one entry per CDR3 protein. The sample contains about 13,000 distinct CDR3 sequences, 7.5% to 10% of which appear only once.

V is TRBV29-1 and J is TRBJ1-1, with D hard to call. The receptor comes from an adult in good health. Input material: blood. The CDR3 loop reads CSVDLASRNTEAFF. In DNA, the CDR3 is TGCAGCGTTGACTTGGCCTCAAGAAACACTGAAGCTTTCTTT.